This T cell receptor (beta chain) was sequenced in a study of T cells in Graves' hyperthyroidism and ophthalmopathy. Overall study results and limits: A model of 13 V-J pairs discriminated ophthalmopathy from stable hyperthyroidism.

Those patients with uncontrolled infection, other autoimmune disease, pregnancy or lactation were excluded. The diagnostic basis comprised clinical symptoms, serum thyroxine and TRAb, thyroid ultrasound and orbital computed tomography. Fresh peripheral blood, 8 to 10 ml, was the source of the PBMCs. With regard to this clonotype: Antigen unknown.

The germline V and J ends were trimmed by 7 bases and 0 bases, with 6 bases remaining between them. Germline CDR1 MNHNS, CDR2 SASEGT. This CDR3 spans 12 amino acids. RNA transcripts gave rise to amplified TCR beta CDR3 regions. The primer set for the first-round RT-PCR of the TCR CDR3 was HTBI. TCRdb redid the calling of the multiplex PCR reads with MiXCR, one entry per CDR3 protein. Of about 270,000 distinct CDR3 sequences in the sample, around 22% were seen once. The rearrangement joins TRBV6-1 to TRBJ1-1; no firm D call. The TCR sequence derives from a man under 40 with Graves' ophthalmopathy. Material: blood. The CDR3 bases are TGTGCCAGCACTAGGATGAACACTGAAGCTTTCTTT. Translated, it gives CASTRMNTEAFF.